A selection of T cell receptor beta chains follows, all from one sample in a study of blood T cell repertoires in COVID-19. Sequencing was performed with immunoSEQ multiplex PCR; in TCRdb, only in-frame clones are kept and a portion is missing. Counted here are 70,000 to 85,000 clones, approximately 80% occurring once; the ten biggest clones make up about 16%. The sequenced material came from peripheral blood. The receptor set was obtained from a woman of 80 years or more with acute or convalescent COVID-19. The CDR3 runs from the conserved cysteine through the conserved F or W. D genes are given only for firm matches. The size field is filled for only some rows; it gives once, few, many or a size class.

d_gene	j_gene	v_gene	abundance	CDR3aa	CDR3nt
-	TRBJ1-4	TRBV30	-	CAWSQGEKLFF	TGTGCCTGGAGCCAGGGGGAAAAACTGTTTTTT
TRBD1	TRBJ1-3	TRBV6-5	-	CASRLGQGAGNTIYF	TGTGCCAGCAGACTTGGACAGGGCGCGGGAAACACCATATATTTT
TRBD1	TRBJ1-2	TRBV5-4	-	CASSFDRGGYTF	TGTGCCAGCAGCTTCGACAGGGGTGGCTACACCTTC
TRBD1	TRBJ1-5	TRBV10-1	-	CASSESRVRTGVSNQPQHF	TGCGCCAGCAGTGAGTCGAGAGTCCGGACAGGAGTTAGCAATCAGCCCCAGCATTTT
TRBD1	TRBJ2-3	TRBV4-3	-	CASNPRGPGTDTQYF	TGCGCCAGCAACCCTAGGGGGCCTGGCACAGATACGCAGTATTTT
-	TRBJ2-7	TRBV6-2/TRBV6-3	-	CASSYVQGYRYEQYF	TGTGCCAGCAGTTACGTCCAGGGTTATAGATACGAGCAGTACTTC
TRBD1	TRBJ1-2	TRBV28	-	CASRSLRDSIRYTF	TGTGCCAGCAGGAGTCTACGGGACAGTATTCGCTACACCTTC
TRBD1	TRBJ1-2	TRBV3-1/TRBV3-2	-	CASSLWTGGYTF	TGTGCCAGCAGTCTCTGGACAGGCGGCTACACCTTC
-	TRBJ2-4	TRBV15	-	CATSRGDSLAKNIQYF	TGTGCCACCAGCAGAGGGGACTCCTTAGCCAAAAACATTCAGTACTTC
-	TRBJ1-2	TRBV30	once	CAWSEDYNYGYTF	TGTGCCTGGAGCGAGGACTATAACTATGGCTACACCTTC
-	TRBJ2-3	TRBV3-1/TRBV3-2	-	CASSQGVRGLNTDTQYF	TGTGCCAGCAGCCAAGGTGTCCGGGGACTCAACACAGATACGCAGTATTTT
-	TRBJ1-6	TRBV4-2	-	CASSQVAGLRDSPLHF	TGTGCCAGCAGCCAAGTAGCGGGTCTTAGGGATTCACCCCTCCACTTT
-	TRBJ1-5	TRBV5-5	once	CASSLEGGNQPQHF	TGTGCCAGCAGCTTGGAAGGGGGCAATCAGCCCCAGCATTTT
-	TRBJ1-5	TRBV5-1	-	CASSLEAGRQPQHF	TGCGCCAGCAGCTTGGAAGCGGGAAGGCAGCCCCAGCATTTT
-	TRBJ2-3	TRBV10-3	-	CAISEWWGSTDTQYF	TGTGCCATCAGTGAGTGGTGGGGCAGCACAGATACGCAGTATTTT
-	TRBJ2-7	TRBV7-6	few	CASSLNFQTTYEQYF	TGTGCCAGCAGCTTAAACTTTCAAACGACCTACGAGCAGTACTTC
-	TRBJ2-2	TRBV24-1	-	CATSDRQKNTGELFF	TGTGCCACCAGTGATCGACAGAAAAACACCGGGGAGCTGTTTTTT
TRBD1	TRBJ1-2	TRBV6-1	-	CASSAKKPGTGVGQAYGYTF	TGTGCCAGCAGTGCTAAAAAGCCCGGGACAGGGGTAGGTCAAGCCTATGGCTACACCTTC
-	TRBJ1-5	TRBV7-9	-	CASSPNSNQPQHF	TGTGCCAGCAGCCCCAATAGCAATCAGCCCCAGCATTTT
TRBD1	TRBJ1-1	TRBV19	-	CASTTPGQGSEAFF	TGTGCCAGTACTACCCCCGGACAGGGATCTGAAGCTTTCTTT
-	TRBJ1-1	TRBV7-8	-	CASSLDREAFF	TGTGCCAGCAGCTTAGACAGGGAGGCTTTCTTT
-	TRBJ2-7	TRBV18	once	CASSSGQGTISYEQYF	TGTGCCAGCTCATCAGGTCAGGGTACAATATCCTACGAGCAGTACTTC
-	TRBJ1-3	TRBV6-1	-	CASSDGVSGNTIYF	TGTGCCAGCAGTGACGGAGTCTCTGGAAACACCATATATTTT
TRBD1	TRBJ1-2	TRBV2	-	CASSLGQGSNTF	TGTGCCAGCAGCCTTGGACAGGGGTCGAACACCTTC
-	TRBJ2-5	TRBV11-1	-	CASSLGQLETQYF	TGTGCCAGCAGCTTAGGACAGTTAGAGACCCAGTACTTC
-	TRBJ1-1	TRBV30	-	CAWSVEGHRAFF	TGTGCCTGGAGTGTCGAGGGACATCGAGCTTTCTTT